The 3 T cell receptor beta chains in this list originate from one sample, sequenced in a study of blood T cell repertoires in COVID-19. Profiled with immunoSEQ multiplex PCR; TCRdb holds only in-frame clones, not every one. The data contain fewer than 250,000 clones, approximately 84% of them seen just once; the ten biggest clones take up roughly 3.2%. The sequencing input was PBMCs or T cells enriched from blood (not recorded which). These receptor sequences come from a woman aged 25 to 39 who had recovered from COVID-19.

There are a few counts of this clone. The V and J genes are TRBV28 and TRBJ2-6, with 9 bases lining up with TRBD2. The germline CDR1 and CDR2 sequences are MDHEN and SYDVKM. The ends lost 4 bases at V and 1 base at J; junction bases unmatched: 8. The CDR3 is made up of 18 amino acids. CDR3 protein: CASSSPSSGDSGANVLTF. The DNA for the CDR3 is TGTGCCAGCAGTTCCCCGTCTAGCGGGGATTCTGGGGCCAACGTCCTGACTTTC. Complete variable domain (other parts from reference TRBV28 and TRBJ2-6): DVKVTQSSRYLVKRTGEKVFLECVQDMDHENMFWYRQDPGLGLRLIYFSYDVKMKEKGDIPEGYSVSREKKERFSLILESASTNQTSMYLCASSSPSSGDSGANVLTFGAGSRLTVL.

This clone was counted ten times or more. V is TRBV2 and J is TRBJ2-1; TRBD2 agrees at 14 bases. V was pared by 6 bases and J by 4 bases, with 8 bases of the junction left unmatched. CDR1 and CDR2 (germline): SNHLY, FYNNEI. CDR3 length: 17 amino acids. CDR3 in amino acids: CASSYSGLAGVYNEQFF. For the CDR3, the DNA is TGTGCCAGCAGCTACTCGGGACTAGCGGGGGTATACAATGAGCAGTTCTTC.

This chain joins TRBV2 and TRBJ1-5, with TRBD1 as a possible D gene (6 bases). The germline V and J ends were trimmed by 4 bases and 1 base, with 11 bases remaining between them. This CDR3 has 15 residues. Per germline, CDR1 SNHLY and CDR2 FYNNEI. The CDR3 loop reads CASSAQGLSNQPQHF. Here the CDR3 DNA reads TGTGCCAGCAGTGCCCAGGGGCTAAGCAATCAGCCCCAGCATTTT.